This T cell receptor beta chain originates from a study of cytomegalovirus exposure and HLA in healthy donors. Study-level results: It was only CMV serostatus that was available as immune exposure information. As a later analysis showed, a missense DCLRE1C variant was linked to trimming of TCR beta V- and J-genes.

PCR employed 60 Vbeta and 13 Jbeta primers. Using immunoSEQ multiplex PCR, the repertoire was profiled, and TCRdb retains in-frame clones only, with some absent. The sample carries approximately 170,000 clones, approximately 80% recorded once. Comment on this clone: The antigen is undetermined.

Germline lookup yields CDR1 SEHNR and CDR2 FQNEAQ (reference sequence). V lost 5 bases and J lost 3; bases outside the gene matches: 11. The CDR3 has 16 amino acids. The source of this sequence is a woman in her thirties or forties in good health and CMV-seropositive. Material: PBMCs. V and J are TRBV7-9 and TRBJ2-7, with 9 bases fitting TRBD2. CDR3 nucleotide sequence: TGTGCCAGCAGCCTTGGTAGCGGGGGAACCAACTACGAGCAGTACTTC. The encoded protein is CASSLGSGGTNYEQYF.